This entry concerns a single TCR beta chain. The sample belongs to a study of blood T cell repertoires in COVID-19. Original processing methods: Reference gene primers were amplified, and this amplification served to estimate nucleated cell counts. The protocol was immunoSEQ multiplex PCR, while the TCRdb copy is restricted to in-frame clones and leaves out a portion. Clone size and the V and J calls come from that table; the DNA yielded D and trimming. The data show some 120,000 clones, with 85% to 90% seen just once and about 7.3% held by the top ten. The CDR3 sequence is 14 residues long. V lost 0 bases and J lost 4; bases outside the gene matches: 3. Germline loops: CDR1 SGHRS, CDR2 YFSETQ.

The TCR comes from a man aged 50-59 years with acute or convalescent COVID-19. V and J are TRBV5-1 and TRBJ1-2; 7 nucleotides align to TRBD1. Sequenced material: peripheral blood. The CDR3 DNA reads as TGCGCCAGCAGCTTGGGAACAGGGGCCTATGGCTACACCTTC. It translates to CASSLGTGAYGYTF.